One and the same sample provided the 27 T cell receptor beta chains below, sequenced in a study of blood T cell repertoires in COVID-19. Assay: immunoSEQ multiplex PCR; the TCRdb copy retains only in-frame clones and omits some. The sample holds just over 200,000 clones, 85% to 90% seen once. Specimen: peripheral blood. These receptors were obtained from a man older than 75 with acute or convalescent COVID-19.

The chain carries TRBV5-5 and TRBJ2-7; a possible D gene is TRBD1 (5 bases). Trimming left V 6 bases short and J 0 bases short, with 13 bases between. The CDR3 sequence is 14 residues long. Germline V gene sequence: CDR1 SGHKS, CDR2 YYEKEE (reference sequence). CDR3 sequence reads: CASTRELSSYEQYV. CDR3 nucleotide sequence: TGTGCCAGCACCAGGGAACTTAGCTCCTACGAGCAGTACGTC.

V and J are TRBV3-1 (or the pseudogene TRBV3-2) and TRBJ2-5; TRBD1 agrees at 9 bases. Unmatched junction bases numbered 3, after V lost 0 bases and J lost 4 bases. Germline V CDR1 and CDR2: LGHDT, YNNKEL (reference sequence). The CDR3 is 15 amino acids. The CDR3 loop is CASSQEGGQGETQYF. Written as DNA, the CDR3 is TGTGCCAGCAGCCAAGAAGGGGGACAGGGAGAGACCCAGTACTTC.

The chain employs TRBV10-3 and TRBJ2-1; 7 positions agree with TRBD1. The CDR3 loop spans 17 amino acids. Germline V CDR1 and CDR2: ENHRY, SYGVKD. Trimming cost V 0 bases and J 0 bases; bases outside gene matches: 5. CDR3 region: CAISESTGQSSYNEQFF. CDR3 DNA: TGTGCCATCAGTGAGTCGACAGGGCAGAGCTCCTACAATGAGCAGTTCTTC.

The V gene is TRBV3-1 (or the pseudogene TRBV3-2), the J gene TRBJ1-3; D is ambiguous. V was clipped by 2 bases and J by 0 bases, with 5 bases between them. The length of the CDR3 is 14 residues. The V gene's germline CDR1 is LGHDT and CDR2 YNNKEL (reference sequence). This CDR3 reads CASSQLSSGNTIYF. The CDR3 DNA is TGTGCCAGCAGCCAACTAAGCTCTGGAAACACCATATATTTT.

The J gene is TRBJ2-7, the V gene TRBV2, with D tentatively TRBD1 (5 bases). Germline loops: CDR1 SNHLY, CDR2 FYNNEI. The germline V and J ends were trimmed by 8 bases and 1 base, with 6 bases remaining between them. This CDR3 is built from 11 residues. Here the CDR3 reads CASGQSYEQYF. The CDR3, as DNA: TGTGCCAGCGGACAATCCTACGAGCAGTACTTC.

The J gene is TRBJ2-1, the V gene TRBV5-1; 8 nucleotides line up with TRBD2. The ends lost 5 bases at V and 5 bases at J; junction bases unmatched: 3. Germline V gives CDR1 SGHRS, CDR2 YFSETQ. The CDR3 runs to 13 residues. CDR3 sequence reads: CASRGTSDNEQFF. Here the CDR3 DNA reads TGCGCCAGCAGGGGGACTAGTGACAATGAGCAGTTCTTC.

On this clone: The junction departs from germline at one end; a sequencing error may be responsible. V usage is TRBV6-5 and J usage is TRBJ2-7, with TRBD1 identical over 9 bases. Looked up from germline, CDR1 is MNHEY and CDR2 is SVGAGI. The CDR3 loop spans 14 amino acids. The CDR3 DNA follows: TGTGCCAGCAGTTCCGATTTCACCGGGACAGGGCTTCACTTC. This sequence encodes CASSSDFTGTGLHF.

The V gene is TRBV6-5, the J gene TRBJ1-1, with 7 bases that match TRBD1. With 10 bases clipped from V and 4 bases from J, the junction kept 12 bases outside the gene matches. CDR1 is MNHEY, CDR2 SVGAGI, per germline. The CDR3 has 14 amino acids. CDR3 sequence reads: CATKPWAGGTEAFF. CDR3 nucleotide sequence: TGTGCCACCAAACCGTGGGCAGGGGGCACTGAAGCTTTCTTT.

The chain combines TRBV18 with TRBJ1-4; unclear D gene. Germline-derived CDR1 and CDR2 are KGHSH and LQKENI. The CDR3 runs to 13 residues. V lost 6 bases to trimming and J lost 4 bases, with 9 bases between them. The CDR3 region is CASSEGSNEKLFF. CDR3 in DNA: TGTGCCAGCTCGGAGGGCAGTAATGAAAAACTGTTTTTT.

The chain recombines TRBV27 with TRBJ2-5; 9 bases map to TRBD1. CDR1 MNHEY and CDR2 SMNVEV come from the germline V gene (reference sequence). The CDR3 sequence is 13 residues long. Losses at the gene ends were 6 bases for V and 4 bases for J; bases not matched to a gene: 3. The CDR3 reads CASRGQGVETQYF. CDR3 in DNA: TGTGCCAGCAGGGGACAGGGTGTAGAGACCCAGTACTTC.

The J gene is TRBJ2-7, the V gene TRBV28, with a possible D match to TRBD1 (5 bases). This CDR3 has 16 residues. Trimming removed 2 bases from V and 2 bases from J, with 16 bases in between. Germline values: CDR1 MDHEN, CDR2 SYDVKM. Here the CDR3 reads CASSLMDITNPYEQYF. The CDR3 nucleotides are TGTGCCAGCAGTTTAATGGACATTACTAACCCCTACGAGCAGTACTTC.

This clone turned up a few times. The chain joins TRBV3-1 (or the pseudogene TRBV3-2) to TRBJ1-1; 10 positions match TRBD1. The CDR3 is 14 residues long. Germline V gene lookup returns CDR1 LGHDT and CDR2 YNNKEL (reference sequence). Trimming at V came to 1 base and at J to 10 bases, leaving 6 bases not matched to a gene. The CDR3 nucleotides read TGTGCCAGCAGCCAAGTGGGACAGGGGTATGGAGCTTTCTTT. Translation gives CASSQVGQGYGAFF.

V usage is TRBV7-9 and J usage is TRBJ2-5; 9 nucleotides match TRBD1. Germline assignment: CDR1 SEHNR and CDR2 FQNEAQ (reference sequence). The CDR3 covers 13 residues. V shed 4 bases, J shed 4 bases, and the junction held 1 base outside the gene matches. CDR3 residues: CASSWGQGETQYF. CDR3 nucleotides: TGTGCCAGCAGCTGGGGACAGGGAGAGACCCAGTACTTC.

The chain couples TRBV7-9 to TRBJ2-5; 10 nucleotides match TRBD2. V lost 5 bases and J lost 3; bases outside the gene matches: 3. The CDR3 contains 14 residues. CDR1 SEHNR and CDR2 FQNEAQ come from the germline V gene (reference sequence). The DNA of the CDR3 is TGTGCCAGCAGCGTACTAGCGGGAAAAGAGACCCAGTACTTC. This gives the protein CASSVLAGKETQYF.

This chain links TRBV5-1 with TRBJ1-5; D call uncertain. Trimming pared 1 base from V and 4 bases from J, leaving 6 bases between. This CDR3 comprises 13 residues. CDR1 is SGHRS, CDR2 YFSETQ, per germline. As DNA, the CDR3 is TGCGCCAGCAGCTTGATCGTAAATCAGCCCCAGCATTTT. Encoded protein: CASSLIVNQPQHF.

Details on this clone: Other DNA sequences of this sample code for an identical CDR3. This rearrangement joins TRBV30 to TRBJ1-1; 10 bases line up with TRBD1. The trim removed 3 bases at V and 5 bases at J, leaving 3 bases unmatched. The CDR3 totals 13 residues. Germline CDR1 and CDR2: GTSNPN and SVGIG (reference sequence). The CDR3 loop is CAWRQGQGTEAFF. The CDR3, as DNA: TGTGCCTGGAGACAGGGACAGGGGACTGAAGCTTTCTTT.

The J gene is TRBJ2-5, the V gene TRBV5-4, with 11 bases aligning to TRBD1. Germline lookup yields CDR1 SGHNT and CDR2 YYREEE (reference sequence). The CDR3 runs 16 residues. The V and J ends lost 4 bases and 2 bases, in that order; junction bases with no gene match: 7. For the CDR3, the DNA is TGTGCCAGCAGCCCCGGGACAGGGGGTAGTCAAGAGACCCAGTACTTC. Translated: CASSPGTGGSQETQYF.

J is TRBJ2-1 and V is TRBV5-1, with 9 positions matching TRBD2. J lost 9 bases, V lost 0 bases, and 7 bases had no gene match. Germline V CDR1 and CDR2: SGHRS, YFSETQ. The CDR3 loop spans 15 amino acids. The CDR3 sequence is CASSLVSGSAGEQFF. The CDR3 DNA reads TGCGCCAGCAGCTTGGTTAGCGGGAGTGCTGGTGAGCAGTTCTTC.

This sequence joins TRBV28 and TRBJ2-1; 10 bases fit TRBD2. Germline V CDR1 and CDR2: MDHEN, SYDVKM. The CDR3 sequence is 16 residues long. The V and J ends lost 5 bases and 0 bases, in that order; junction bases with no gene match: 4. CDR3 bases: TGTGCCAGCAGTGGAACTAGCGGGGCCTCCTACAATGAGCAGTTCTTC. This sequence encodes CASSGTSGASYNEQFF.

V usage is TRBV2 and J usage is TRBJ2-3; TRBD2 agrees at 13 bases. From germline, CDR1 is SNHLY and CDR2 FYNNEI. The CDR3 contains 16 residues. The J segment lost 3 bases and the V segment lost 4 bases, leaving 4 bases of the junction unmatched. CDR3 region: CASSARTSGGTDTQYF. CDR3 in DNA: TGTGCCAGCAGTGCTAGGACTAGCGGGGGAACAGATACGCAGTATTTT.

The chain employs TRBV11-2 and TRBJ2-7; TRBD2 aligns across 8 bases. CDR3 size: 15 residues. With 1 base clipped from V and 2 bases from J, the junction kept 4 bases outside the gene matches. The germline CDR1 and CDR2 sequences are SGHAT and FQNNGV. The CDR3 DNA is TGTGCCAGCAGCTTAGGACTAGCGAGTCCCTACGAGCAGTACGTC. It yields the protein CASSLGLASPYEQYV.

The chain couples TRBV19 to TRBJ1-5; 10 bases agree with TRBD1. The germline V gene has CDR1 LNHDA and CDR2 SQIVND (reference sequence). Losses at the gene ends were 5 bases for V and 0 bases for J; bases not matched to a gene: 7. CDR3 length: 17 amino acids. The CDR3 reads CASSQGTGVYSNQPQHF. The CDR3 coding sequence is TGTGCCAGTAGTCAGGGGACAGGGGTCTATAGCAATCAGCCCCAGCATTTT.

The chain employs TRBV6-6 and TRBJ1-4; no clear D gene. Trimming cost V 6 bases and J 5 bases, with 10 bases left between them. This CDR3 is built from 13 residues. CDR1 is MNHNY, CDR2 SVGAGI, per germline (reference sequence). CDR3 amino acids: CASRRIINEKLFF. CDR3 DNA sequence: TGTGCCAGCAGGCGGATAATCAATGAAAAACTGTTTTTT.

The rearrangement joins TRBV19 to TRBJ2-3; D might be TRBD1 (5 bases). The CDR3 length is 15 residues. Trimming cost V 5 bases and J 3 bases, with 15 bases left between them. CDR1 is LNHDA and CDR2 is SQIVND in the germline V gene (reference sequence). The CDR3 protein is CASSLQGAGTDTQYF. CDR3 DNA: TGTGCCAGTAGTCTCCAGGGCGCTGGGACAGATACGCAGTATTTT.

This chain joins TRBV6-5 and TRBJ1-1; D gene uncertain. CDR3 length: 14 amino acids. Germline V lookup: CDR1 MNHEY, CDR2 SVGAGI. Deletions cut 8 bases from V and 1 base from J, with 14 bases between. The CDR3, as DNA: TGTGCCAGCGGCTTGCGGACTGCGAACACTGAAGCTTTCTTT. Translated, it gives CASGLRTANTEAFF.

This chain uses TRBV12-5 with TRBJ2-2; D remains unclear. This CDR3 contains 13 residues. CDR1 LGHNT and CDR2 FRNRAP come from the germline V gene. V gave up 6 bases and J gave up 4 bases, with 9 bases separating them. CDR3 sequence: CASGPLLTGELFF. CDR3 sequence (DNA): TGTGCTAGTGGCCCCCTACTCACCGGGGAGCTGTTTTTT.

V usage is TRBV7-2 and J usage is TRBJ2-3; TRBD2 matches 11 bases. CDR3 size: 17 residues. In germline, CDR1 is SGHTA, CDR2 FQGNSA. The trim removed 0 bases at V and 1 base at J, leaving 3 bases unmatched. CDR3 in amino acids: CASSLAGLAVGTDTQYF. CDR3 coding DNA: TGTGCCAGCAGCTTAGCGGGACTAGCGGTAGGCACAGATACGCAGTATTTT.